This TCR beta chain was sequenced during a study of T cell repertoires in cytomegalovirus infection. Study information: CMV epitopes used comprised recently identified HLA-C-restricted ones and well-studied HLA-B-restricted ones. It was the public TCR beta signatures that indicated both CMV infection and matching HLA type.

In TCRdb, the reads were re-called with MiXCR into one record per CDR3 protein. The sample records about 500,000 distinct CDR3 sequences, around 30% being singletons. The CDR3 is made up of 16 amino acids. Germline values: CDR1 MNHNS, CDR2 SASEGT. V trimming: 5 bases; J trimming: 2 bases; junction bases outside the gene matches: 7. With respect to this clonotype: No antigen is known for it.

Whole-study findings and limits: In two of eight donors, the top clonotype was HLA-C-restricted CMV-specific. Cumulative frequency (of public TCR beta family members) identified carriers of CMV plus the relevant HLA.

Sequences were derived from cultured PBMCs, sampled from culture after CMV antigen stimulation. The receptor's source is a human donor in good health (CMV status not recorded). Some clones in this sample may be carry-over from other donors' samples. The chain has TRBV6-1 and TRBJ2-2; 8 bases fit TRBD1. CDR3 nucleotide sequence: TGTGCCAGCAGTTTTGGACAGGGATTAAACACCGGGGAGCTGTTTTTT. Residues: CASSFGQGLNTGELFF.